The TCR beta chain under discussion was sequenced for a study of T cell responses to AZD1222 COVID-19 vaccine. The overall study: Pooled in the analysis were second doses at about 4 or about 12 weeks.

The J segment lost 4 bases and the V segment lost 3 bases, leaving 8 bases of the junction unmatched. The CDR3 loop spans 15 amino acids. Per germline, CDR1 SGHRS and CDR2 YFSETQ. The repertoire was sequenced with immunoSEQ multiplex PCR; TCRdb's copy has only in-frame clones and lacks some. Here the sample spans 75,000 to 100,000 clones, 70% to 90% being singletons. The starting material was peripheral blood, obtained on day 0 of AZD1222 vaccination. The sequence derives from an adult in good health. The chain uses TRBV5-1 and TRBJ2-3, with 7 positions matching TRBD1. The CDR3 spells CASSWSNRGADTQYF. CDR3 in DNA: TGCGCCAGCAGCTGGTCCAACAGGGGTGCAGATACGCAGTATTTT.